Listed here are 14 T cell receptor beta chains from one sample, sequenced in a study of beta chain features in type 1 diabetes. Study findings and constraints: When Type 1 diabetes patients were examined, their TCRB CDR3s proved moderately but significantly shorter in all four CD4+ subsets.

The authors reverse transcribed all of the isolated RNA, so sequencing captured expressed TCRB transcripts. Here immunoSEQ multiplex PCR was the method, and the copy in TCRdb shows in-frame clones only, minus some. The sample records about 280,000 clones, over 14% being singletons. For these TCRs, the target antigens are not known. The specimen was naive CD4+ T cells from blood. The receptors stem from a man in his late teens or twenties with type 1 diabetes.

This clone was seen only a few times. This chain connects TRBV15 to TRBJ2-5; 9 bases align to TRBD2. The CDR3 loop spans 17 amino acids. Germline CDR1 and CDR2: LNHNV and YYDKDF (reference sequence). With V trimmed by 3 bases and J by 5 bases, 13 bases remained unmatched. CDR3 sequence (DNA): TGTGCCACCAGCAGGGGGAAGCGGGGGGCCCCAGGGGAGACCCAGTACTTC. Translation: CATSRGKRGAPGETQYF.

The chain has TRBV5-1 and TRBJ2-5, with D tentatively TRBD1 (6 bases). The CDR3 totals 15 residues. Germline lookup yields CDR1 SGHRS and CDR2 YFSETQ. The V end was cut by 1 base, the J end by 5 bases, with 15 bases between. CDR3 coding DNA: TGCGCCAGCAGCTTGACAGGGAGAAATGGGGAGACCCAGTACTTC. Its translation is CASSLTGRNGETQYF. The complete variable domain, with remaining parts taken from reference TRBV5-1 and TRBJ2-5, reads KAGVTQTPRYLIKTRGQQVTLSCSPISGHRSVSWYQQTPGQGLQFLFEYFSETQRNKGNFPGRFSGRQFSNSRSEMNVSTLELGDSALYLCASSLTGRNGETQYFGPGTRLLVL.

This clone was detected a few times. Other nucleotide sequences from this sample produce the same CDR3. The rearrangement joins TRBV2 to TRBJ1-2; D is undetermined. Trimming removed 7 bases at V and 1 base at J, with 4 bases between. CDR1 and CDR2 (germline): SNHLY, FYNNEI. This CDR3 is built from 11 residues. This CDR3 is CASTGNYGYTF. CDR3 DNA: TGTGCCAGCACCGGTAACTATGGCTACACCTTC.

The chain uses TRBV5-6 and TRBJ2-7; D is undetermined. Trimming cost V 1 base and J 0 bases, with 8 bases left between them. The CDR3 is made up of 14 amino acids. Looked up from germline, CDR1 is SGHDT and CDR2 is YYEEEE. In DNA form, the CDR3 reads TGTGCCAGCAGCTTGCTATCGTCCTCCTACGAGCAGTACTTC. Translated, it gives CASSLLSSSYEQYF.

This chain uses TRBV5-4 with TRBJ2-1, with D unresolved. V lost 1 base and J 7 bases, leaving 15 bases between the germline ends. This CDR3 spans 15 amino acids. From germline, CDR1 is SGHNT and CDR2 YYREEE (reference sequence). The CDR3 DNA reads as TGTGCCAGCAGCTTGACTTCTACAGTTGGGAATGAGCAGTTCTTC. The encoded protein is CASSLTSTVGNEQFF.

V usage is TRBV5-1 and J usage is TRBJ2-3, with D unresolved. This CDR3 region has 11 residues. Between the trimmed V and J ends, which lost 7 bases and 4 bases, there was a span of 7 bases. Germline CDR1 and CDR2: SGHRS and YFSETQ. Here the CDR3 reads CASQTADTQYF. The DNA of the CDR3 is TGCGCCAGCCAAACGGCAGATACGCAGTATTTT. Filled out from reference TRBV5-1 and TRBJ2-3, the complete variable domain reads KAGVTQTPRYLIKTRGQQVTLSCSPISGHRSVSWYQQTPGQGLQFLFEYFSETQRNKGNFPGRFSGRQFSNSRSEMNVSTLELGDSALYLCASQTADTQYFGPGTRLTVL.

This clone was observed a few times. The chain has TRBV27 and TRBJ2-3; D might be TRBD2 (6 bases). The CDR3 runs to 16 residues. V lost 5 bases to trimming and J lost 1 base, with 16 bases between them. Germline V lookup: CDR1 MNHEY, CDR2 SMNVEV (reference sequence). CDR3 sequence (DNA): TGTGCCAGCAGTGCATGGCGGGGAAAGGGCACAGATACGCAGTATTTT. Residues: CASSAWRGKGTDTQYF.

Only a few counts were recorded for this clone. The chain recombines TRBV19 with TRBJ1-1; D is unresolved. The V gene's germline CDR1 is LNHDA and CDR2 SQIVND (reference sequence). V lost 4 bases and J lost 7, with 10 bases in between. This CDR3 has 12 amino acids. The chain's CDR3 is CASSTRHHEAFF. The CDR3, as DNA: TGTGCCAGTAGTACCCGACACCATGAAGCTTTCTTT.

In this sample, this clone turned up a few times. The chain uses TRBV6-1 and TRBJ2-7; 8 nucleotides line up with TRBD2. V shed 9 bases and J 7 bases; nucleotides not matched to a gene: 11. Germline CDR1 is MNHNS and CDR2 is SASEGT. The CDR3 sequence is 13 residues long. CDR3: CASVARGGVEQYF. CDR3 nucleotide sequence: TGTGCCAGTGTGGCCCGGGGGGGCGTTGAGCAGTACTTC.

The V call is TRBV6-5, the J call TRBJ2-7; TRBD1 aligns across 7 bases. Per germline, CDR1 MNHEY and CDR2 SVGAGI. The CDR3 consists of 13 residues. The ends lost 5 bases at V and 2 bases at J; junction bases unmatched: 3. CDR3 sequence: CASSNRGPYEQYF. The CDR3 nucleotides are TGTGCCAGCAGTAACAGGGGACCCTACGAGCAGTACTTC.

The chain combines TRBV30 with TRBJ1-2, with a weak D call TRBD1 (6 bases). Trimming took 0 bases from V and 4 from J, leaving 9 bases between them. Germline CDR1 and CDR2: GTSNPN and SVGIG (reference sequence). CDR3 length: 13 residues. CDR3 nucleotides: TGTGCCTGGAGTGTACAGGGCGGCTATGGCTACACCTTC. This translates into CAWSVQGGYGYTF.

The chain recombines TRBV27 with TRBJ1-5; 12 bases are a match to TRBD1. The CDR3 sequence is 17 residues long. Germline CDR1 and CDR2: MNHEY and SMNVEV (reference sequence). The junction had 4 bases not matched to a gene; V was cut back by 3 bases and J by 1 base. The chain's CDR3 is CASSLGTGGASNQPQHF. The CDR3, as DNA: TGTGCCAGCAGTTTGGGGACAGGGGGCGCAAGCAATCAGCCCCAGCATTTT.

The table lists this clone with a few counts. V usage is TRBV28 and J usage is TRBJ2-7, with 13 bases matching TRBD2. The CDR3 runs 17 residues. Germline V CDR1 and CDR2: MDHEN, SYDVKM. Germline trimming cut 6 bases from V and 5 bases from J; bases unmatched to any gene: 13. The CDR3 DNA is TGTGCCAGCAGCTCCCTCGGACTAGCGGGAGCCCGGAACGAGCAGTACTTC. Encoded protein: CASSSLGLAGARNEQYF.

The chain employs TRBV30 and TRBJ1-2; weak D call: TRBD1 (6 bases). V lost 4 bases, J lost 3 bases, and 15 bases lay in between. Germline V CDR1 and CDR2: GTSNPN, SVGIG (reference sequence). This CDR3 spans 14 amino acids. The DNA of the CDR3 is TGTGCCTGGACTACTATCAGGGGCCACTATGGCTACACCTTC. It is translated as CAWTTIRGHYGYTF.